A selection of T cell receptor beta chains follows, all from one sample in a study of blood T cell repertoires in COVID-19. Clones were sequenced by immunoSEQ multiplex PCR, and TCRdb holds only the in-frame ones, with some missing. The sample contains fewer than 140,000 clones, about two thirds of which appear only once. Sequenced input: peripheral blood. The source of these receptors is a human donor with acute or convalescent COVID-19. The donor label of this sample is uncertain. Both conserved end residues are part of each CDR3. Clone size is stated in some rows and not others, as once, few, many or a class when expanded.

v_gene: TRBV11-2
abundance: few
j_gene: TRBJ1-6
CDR3aa: CASSLEAGTLHF

v_gene: TRBV3-1/TRBV3-2
abundance: NA
j_gene: TRBJ1-1
CDR3aa: CASSQWSGAMNTEAFF

v_gene: TRBV9
abundance: NA
j_gene: TRBJ2-2
CDR3aa: CASSDGLENTGELFF

v_gene: TRBV27
abundance: NA
j_gene: TRBJ1-6
CDR3aa: CASSFYRYNSPLHF

v_gene: TRBV4-1
abundance: NA
j_gene: TRBJ1-4
CDR3aa: CASSLDRGVEEKLFF

v_gene: TRBV19
abundance: NA
j_gene: TRBJ1-5
CDR3aa: CASSIVGTASKPQHF

v_gene: TRBV7-2
abundance: NA
j_gene: TRBJ2-5
CDR3aa: CASSALGGFRETQYF

v_gene: TRBV10-3
abundance: few
j_gene: TRBJ1-6
CDR3aa: CAISSLGGAAYNSPLHF

v_gene: TRBV7-6
abundance: NA
j_gene: TRBJ2-2
CDR3aa: CASRKHPTGELFF

v_gene: TRBV7-2
abundance: NA
j_gene: TRBJ2-3
CDR3aa: CASSPRGGGTDTQYF

v_gene: TRBV27
abundance: NA
j_gene: TRBJ2-7
CDR3aa: CASSFGQSYEQYF

v_gene: TRBV5-1
abundance: once
j_gene: TRBJ1-2
CDR3aa: CASSFGSESYGYTF

v_gene: TRBV11-2
abundance: NA
j_gene: TRBJ1-4
CDR3aa: CASSPGGLEKLFF

v_gene: TRBV19
abundance: NA
j_gene: TRBJ2-2
CDR3aa: CAIKDWNTGELFF

v_gene: TRBV28
abundance: NA
j_gene: TRBJ2-3
CDR3aa: CASSFLGVVVGDTQYF

v_gene: TRBV11-2
abundance: many
j_gene: TRBJ2-5
CDR3aa: CASSLGGGLGETQYF

v_gene: TRBV4-1
abundance: once
j_gene: TRBJ1-2
CDR3aa: CASSQARASGSPYGYTF

v_gene: TRBV29-1
abundance: NA
j_gene: TRBJ2-5
CDR3aa: CSVALGDRVKTQYF

v_gene: TRBV4-1
abundance: NA
j_gene: TRBJ2-3
CDR3aa: CASSQEGGRGGTDTQYF

v_gene: TRBV4-1
abundance: many
j_gene: TRBJ2-3
CDR3aa: CASRGGQGSTDTQYF

v_gene: TRBV5-1
abundance: NA
j_gene: TRBJ2-3
CDR3aa: CASGRGGTDTQYF

v_gene: TRBV12-2
abundance: NA
j_gene: TRBJ1-5
CDR3aa: CASRPPQDRSIAQPQHF

v_gene: TRBV28
abundance: once
j_gene: TRBJ2-1
CDR3aa: CASRGTKTYNEQFF

v_gene: TRBV7-8
abundance: NA
j_gene: TRBJ2-6
CDR3aa: CASRPGRWAGANVLTF

v_gene: TRBV29-1
abundance: NA
j_gene: TRBJ2-3
CDR3aa: CSVTGTDTQYF